Each of the 9 T cell receptor beta chains below was sequenced from the same sample in a study of technical replicates of blood from a handful of donors. Repertoires were generated with immunoSEQ multiplex PCR, while TCRdb's copy carries only in-frame clones and drops some. Counted here are 90,000 or so clones, roughly 94% occurring once; the ten biggest clones make up 0.3% to 0.35%. The sample was T cells isolated from PBMCs. The receptors stem from a human donor in good health.

The chain uses TRBV11-2 and TRBJ2-7; the match to TRBD1 covers 11 bases. CDR3 length: 15 residues. J was trimmed by 5 bases and V by 0 bases; bases with no gene match: 3. CDR1 and CDR2 (germline): SGHAT, FQNNGV. DNA of the CDR3: TGTGCCAGCAGCTTAGAGGGACAGGGGGTAAACGAGCAGTACTTC. Translated, it gives CASSLEGQGVNEQYF.

V usage is TRBV6-5 and J usage is TRBJ1-5; a weak D match, TRBD1 (5 bases). There are 14 residues in the CDR3. From germline, CDR1 is MNHEY and CDR2 SVGAGI. V was pared by 8 bases and J by 7 bases, with 18 bases between. In DNA form, the CDR3 reads TGTGCCAGCTCTGGGATCGGGGGGGTACAGCCCCAGCATTTT. Translating it yields CASSGIGGVQPQHF.

The chain employs TRBV4-2 and TRBJ2-6; 7 positions agree with TRBD2. The CDR3 consists of 19 residues. Looked up from germline, CDR1 is LGHNA and CDR2 is YNFKEQ. Trimming cost V 4 bases and J 0 bases; bases outside gene matches: 12. CDR3 bases: TGTGCCAGCAGCCCAATAGAGTTTACTAGCGTCTCTGGGGCCAACGTCCTGACTTTC. Translated: CASSPIEFTSVSGANVLTF.

The chain combines TRBV4-1 with TRBJ2-4, with D uncertain. CDR3 length equals 13 residues. Germline loops: CDR1 MGHRA, CDR2 YSYEKL. With 2 bases removed from V and 4 bases from J, the gap between germline ends came to 6 bases. CDR3 DNA: TGCGCCAGCAGCCAAAGCGAGAAAAACATTCAGTACTTC. This translates into CASSQSEKNIQYF.

CDR3 protein: CASSLTRIYEQYF. DNA for the CDR3: TGTGCCAGCAGCTTGACCAGGATCTACGAGCAGTACTTC. The chain combines TRBV11-3 with TRBJ2-7; unclear D gene. The length of the CDR3 is 13 residues. Trimming took off 3 bases at V and 3 bases at J, with 9 bases between the two ends. CDR1 is SGHNT and CDR2 is YENEEA in the germline V gene.

The chain uses TRBV30 and TRBJ1-2; possibly TRBD1 for D (6 bases). The germline gives CDR1 GTSNPN, CDR2 SVGIG (reference sequence). The CDR3 is 13 amino acids. V lost 2 bases, J lost 9 bases, and 16 bases lay in between. The CDR3 protein is CAWSSGGAESYTF. The CDR3, as DNA: TGTGCCTGGAGTTCTGGGGGGGCGGAGAGCTACACCTTC.

The chain couples TRBV4-1 to TRBJ2-7; 10 bases agree with TRBD2. This CDR3 is 15 amino acids long. With V trimmed by 3 bases and J by 3 bases, 5 bases remained unmatched. CDR1 and CDR2 from the germline V gene are MGHRA and YSYEKL. The DNA for the CDR3 is TGCGCCAGCAGCCATAGGACTAGCGGTATCTACGAGCAGTACTTC. Its translation: CASSHRTSGIYEQYF.

The gene calls are TRBV27 and TRBJ1-2, with TRBD1 matching over 7 bases. The CDR3 sequence is 13 residues long. The V gene's germline CDR1 is MNHEY and CDR2 SMNVEV (reference sequence). V shed 8 bases and J 4 bases; nucleotides not matched to a gene: 7. CDR3 amino acids: CASGPTGPYGYTF. The DNA of the CDR3 is TGTGCCAGCGGCCCGACAGGGCCCTATGGCTACACCTTC.

The chain employs TRBV9 and TRBJ2-5; D uncertain. Trimming took off 3 bases at V and 5 bases at J, with 17 bases between the two ends. Germline values: CDR1 SGDLS, CDR2 YYNGEE. The CDR3 runs to 15 residues. CDR3 in DNA: TGTGCCAGCAGCGGTTCGAGTCAAATCGGGGAGACCCAGTACTTC. Residues: CASSGSSQIGETQYF.